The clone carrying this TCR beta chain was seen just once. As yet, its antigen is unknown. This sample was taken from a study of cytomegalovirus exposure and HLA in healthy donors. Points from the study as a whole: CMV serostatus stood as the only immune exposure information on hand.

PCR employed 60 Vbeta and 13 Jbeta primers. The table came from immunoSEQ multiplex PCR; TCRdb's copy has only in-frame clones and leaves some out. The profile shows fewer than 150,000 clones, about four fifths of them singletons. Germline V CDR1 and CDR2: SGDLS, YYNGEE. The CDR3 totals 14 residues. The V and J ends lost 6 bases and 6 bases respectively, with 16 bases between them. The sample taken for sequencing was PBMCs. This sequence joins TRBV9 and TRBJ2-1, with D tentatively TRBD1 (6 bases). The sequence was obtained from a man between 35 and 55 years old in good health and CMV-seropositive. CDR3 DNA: TGTGCCAGCAACCGGGACACCGTTTCCAATGAGCAGTTCTTC. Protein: CASNRDTVSNEQFF.